This T cell receptor (beta chain) derives from a study of cytomegalovirus exposure and HLA in healthy donors (dated by TCRdb to about 2017). About the full investigation: An earlier analysis of several hundred of the donors reported about 300 Gb of sequence data and 117 million unique TCR beta sequences obtained from around 190 million T cells. Every repertoire in the discovery cohort had been generated on one and the same sequencing platform. The number of donors typed differed by locus, with roughly 620-640 for A, B, C, DRB1 and DQB1, around 500 for DQA1, about 610 for DPA1, and 472 for DPB1. To predict cytomegalovirus infection status, the study brought together high-throughput TCR immunosequencing, statistical association of individual TCRs with disease status, and machine learning. In a later analysis, previously published TCR beta repertoires from about 640 donors were re-analyzed and high-resolution HLA genotyping was added so that TCR occurrence patterns could be studied. Of the roughly 400 genotyped donors, 65% to 90% fell in the genetic ancestry cluster associated with self-reported Caucasian donors. The later analysis used no new phenotypic data to find candidate immune exposures, relying instead on TCR beta sequences and their occurrence across donors. HLA typing covered class I and class II loci at four-digit resolution. The T cell repertoires of 550 to 850 subjects were profiled by immunosequencing and related to cytomegalovirus serostatus. About 310 gigabases of sequencing data and tens of millions of unique TCR sequences were included in an early release covering roughly 600 HLA-typed donors. A separate validation cohort of over 95 different subjects was used in addition to the roughly 640-subject first cohort. Roughly five DR-DQ haplotypes were handled as single units for association and clustering, since linkage in the cohort was strong. An earlier analysis of approximately 640 of the donors applied high-throughput TCR beta sequencing to assess whether each TCR beta V gene segment acted as functional or pseudogenic. The aim of the study was to test whether cataloging public T cell receptors could identify signatures of past pathogen exposure. Donor age, sex, ethnicity and CMV serostatus were compiled alongside the repertoire data. Across approximately 420 genotyped donors of the cohort, an average of approximately 240,000 unique TCR beta nucleotide sequences per donor were sequenced, and roughly 17% of those sequences were non-productive. A later genetic analysis used genome-wide SNP genotypes for about 65% of the 666 donors, treating that subset as a discovery cohort. Overall study outcomes, separate from this receptor: For the cohort, immune exposure information was limited to CMV serostatus. In the study, around 150 TCR beta chains were listed as associated with cytomegalovirus. Sequencing depth was assumed to be roughly uniform across donors in the presence/absence analyses, though that assumption may not hold. Across donors, most TCR sequences were observed very rarely, whereas some public TCRs were present in many individuals. In a later analysis, the rate of TCR association differed among HLA loci, with DRB1 alleles having the most associated TCRs and HLA-C alleles having the fewest. According to a later analysis, most CMV-associated TCR beta chains appeared to be HLA-restricted, and the HLA associations seemed to be driven largely by CMV exposure. According to the authors, the approach could potentially be generalized to other disease states and immunological phenotypes. Because HLA typing was unavailable for some donors at each locus, only the typed subset was used in association tests. When HLA alleles, especially DR and DQ, strongly co-occurred, attributing TCR associations to individual alleles was difficult. In vitro tests confirmed that a few of the cytomegalovirus-associated TCR beta chains recognize cytomegalovirus antigens. In an earlier analysis of several hundred of the donors, most TCR beta V segments were observed in productive rearrangements about 87% or about 30% of the time, broadly matching IMGT annotations. This cohort had only TCR beta chains sequenced, and the lack of alpha or paired-chain data limited which features could be detected. The earlier analysis of 587 of the donors excluded about 16 rarely observed V segments, including chromosome 9 orphons, because counts were too low. Specific HLA alleles were associated with over 15,000 TCR beta sequences at a false discovery rate of 0.05 in a later analysis. Correlated functional status among segregating V segments might reflect linkage disequilibrium, but an unknown experimental factor could not be ruled out. In both the original and validation cohorts, the classifier was reported to diagnose cytomegalovirus status with high specificity and sensitivity. A later genetic analysis reported fewer N-insertions in productive TCRs among donors in an Asian-associated ancestry cluster than the roughly 650-donor mean. The sequencing pipeline was judged likely to have produced a cluster of highly shared sequence variants as a technical artifact. A later genetic analysis associated a missense DCLRE1C variant with V-gene and J-gene trimming of TCR beta chains, and an independent cohort replicated the association. A further reported finding was that TCR beta sequences accurately predicted the HLA-A and HLA-B alleles for most subjects in the first cohort. A later analysis found that HLA-associated TCR beta chains were more clonally expanded and had lower generation probabilities than equally common non-associated chains. A later analysis reported that several top co-occurrence clusters appeared linked to parvovirus B19, influenza, CMV and Epstein-Barr virus. Some IMGT-functional V segments, including TRBV6-2 and TRBV6-3, could not be distinguished by the 87-base-pair reads and were therefore excluded.

Note on this clone: It lacks a known antigen. There are no base qualities to consult, and no much larger clone falls within one base.

Libraries were built with the immunoSEQ multiplex PCR assay. For the multiplex PCR, a mixture combining 60 forward primers for TCR Vbeta segments and 13 reverse primers for TCR Jbeta segments was used. Amplification of the CDR3 region of rearranged TCR beta genes was performed with a multiplex PCR assay on genomic DNA. On the Illumina HiSeq System, the amplified TCR beta libraries were sequenced as 87-base-pair reads. Under the source paper's analysis protocol: A later analysis counted about 80 million unique TCR beta chains across the 600 to 850 repertoires, and 9.5 million to 11 million of these chains were shared by at least two donors. Raw reads were error-corrected and collapsed into unique sequences by a nearest-neighbor algorithm in which closely related sequences were merged to remove PCR and sequencing errors. Alignment of CDR3 sequences to IMGT reference sequences was used to assign V, D and J gene segments. Each retained sequence needed at least a six-nucleotide match to both a V gene segment and a J gene segment. A rearrangement counted as productive if the CDR3 had no stop codons and remained in frame with V and J, and every other rearrangement counted as non-productive. Following IMGT convention, CDR3 was defined as the stretch from the second conserved V-encoded cysteine up to the conserved J-encoded phenylalanine. In an earlier analysis of just under 600 of the donors, sequences lacking an unambiguous match to a single V gene segment were excluded. In an earlier analysis of 587 of the donors, a V segment was called functional when productive rearrangements were above 56.7%, and segregating when the standard deviation between donors exceeded 5%. To diagnose cytomegalovirus status from the catalog of TCR beta chain sequences, a statistical classification framework was built. In a later analysis, TCR nucleotide sequences were compared against IMGT/GENE-DB human TR gene sequences so that V and J genes could be assigned. A later analysis assigned CDR3 sequences and most-parsimonious VDJ recombination scenarios with the TCRdist pipeline. In a later analysis, every TCR beta chain was defined by the combination of its CDR3 amino acid sequence and its V-gene family, and reads without a unique V-gene family were dropped. A later analysis removed 600 or so highly shared, low-generation-probability nucleotide sequences to deal with suspected cross-contamination and a sequencing artifact. In a later analysis, a clonal expansion index was calculated for each public chain from normalized within-repertoire ranks of inferred template counts. Generation probabilities in a later analysis came from a VDJ recombination model fitted to out-of-frame rearrangements, and those results were checked against IGoR. In a later analysis, TCR-TCR, TCR-HLA and TCR-CMV co-occurrence was scored with hypergeometric tests, and a repertoire-size bias correction was applied to TCR pairs. In a later analysis, false discovery rates were estimated by permuting HLA or CMV assignments 20 times. In a later analysis, co-occurring TCRs were grouped using DBSCAN, with TCRdist sequence similarity added in when clustering inside HLA-allele-positive subsets. Repertoires with fewer than 30,000 or more than 120,000 public chains, plus five repertoires with anomalous nucleotide sharing, were excluded from co-occurrence clustering. TCRdb retrieved this table from immuneACCESS and kept in-frame rearrangements only. Not all clones are present; in checked studies, unresolved V genes account for under half, and no reason is known for the remainder. The V and J calls and clone size come from that table; D and trimming were worked out from the DNA. Recorded for this sample are 110,000 or so clones; about 64% of them occurred a single time. The ten largest clones represent about 8.3% of the sample.

The CDR3 has 15 amino acids, counting the end cysteine and phenylalanine. Only CDR3 DNA remains: 45 bases, in frame from the first base. V loses 4 bases at its end and J loses 2 bases; junction bases beyond the gene matches: 4. CDR1 SGHRS and CDR2 YFSETQ were looked up in the germline V gene. The cohort comprised some 700 healthy bone marrow donors. At the time of sampling, all cohort members were nominally healthy, though unrecorded immune exposures were likely present. The donor was CMV seropositive and belonged to the group of 250 to 300 seropositive cohort members. Each donor provided a peripheral blood sample, and peripheral blood mononuclear cells were used for TCR beta sequencing. Genomic DNA extraction from the blood cell samples was performed with the Qiagen DNeasy Blood Extraction Kit.

The receptor comes from a man between 18 and 35 years old in good health and CMV-seropositive. The sample was PBMCs. The receptor chain draws on TRBV5-1 and TRBJ1-5, with 9 junctional bases fitting TRBD1. The DNA sequence is as follows: TGCGCCAGCAGCATGGGACAGGGCGGCAATCAGCCCCAGCATTTT. This yields the protein CASSMGQGGNQPQHF.